This T cell receptor (beta chain) was captured by sequencing in a study of blood T cell repertoires in COVID-19 (dated by TCRdb to 2018 to 2020). Study-level background: The collaborator samples originated in the United States, Italy and Spain and spanned the acute and convalescent phases of COVID-19. The samples were drawn from two sources: the first 160 participants of the ongoing ImmuneRACE study, and fewer than 1,500 subjects contributed by 6 global collaborators. The repertoires were released in a freely available public database intended as a resource for research on the immune response to SARS-CoV-2. HLA class I and class II types, where available, came from metadata supplied by the sample provider rather than from assay-based typing. The prospective study material was composed of cDNA or gDNA derived from T cells, B-cell-depleted T cells, or PBMCs. The sample metadata nearly always contained a de-identified subject ID, COVID-19 status, age in years and sex. Subjects who had been exposed to COVID-19, were actively infected with it, or had recovered from it provided the deeply sampled blood TCRbeta repertoires that made up the dataset. The full study reports these points: Clinical and demographic metadata were provided uncurated, with the amount varying by source and participant.

Collaborating institutions collected whole blood in K2EDTA tubes following their own protocols. For TCRbeta analysis, collaborators shipped samples in one of three forms: frozen whole blood, isolated PBMCs, or DNA extracted from either of those sample types. The CDR3 sequence holds 14 residues, the cysteine and phenylalanine included. Kept here is only the CDR3 DNA, which spans 42 bases and is read in frame from base 1. Taken from the germline V gene (reference sequence), the CDR1 and CDR2 loops are PRHDT and FYEKMQ. Deletion took 0 bases off V and 2 bases off J, with a span of 6 bases between the germline ends. TCRbeta CDR3 regions were amplified from genomic DNA using the immunoSEQ Assay, a bias-controlled multiplex PCR. In the source study's methods: Within the assay, amplification of reference gene primers was used to estimate how many nucleated cells each sample contained. To quantify the absolute abundance of each unique TCRbeta CDR3 rearrangement, sequence reads were collapsed and filtered. Productive Simpson clonality was computed per sample as the square root of Simpson's diversity index over productive rearrangements. Held by TCRdb, this immuneACCESS table contains in-frame sequences only and omits some clones. Under half of the omission traces to an unresolved V gene where checked; the cause of the rest is unknown. For V, J and clone size, that table is used; D and trimming come from the DNA. Present in this sample are about 44,000 clones, roughly four fifths of which were seen just once. The ten biggest clones cover 35% to 50% of the sample.

This clone was observed once. No antigen is known for it. No much larger clonotype is one base removed from it; base qualities were not supplied. The chain couples TRBV13 to TRBJ2-3, with no reliable assignment of the D segment. This TCR was recovered from a human donor in a cohort sampled during active COVID-19. The sequenced material came from peripheral blood. The nucleotides are TGTGCCAGCAGCTTAGGCCAAGCCACAGATACGCAGTATTTT. Its protein is CASSLGQATDTQYF.